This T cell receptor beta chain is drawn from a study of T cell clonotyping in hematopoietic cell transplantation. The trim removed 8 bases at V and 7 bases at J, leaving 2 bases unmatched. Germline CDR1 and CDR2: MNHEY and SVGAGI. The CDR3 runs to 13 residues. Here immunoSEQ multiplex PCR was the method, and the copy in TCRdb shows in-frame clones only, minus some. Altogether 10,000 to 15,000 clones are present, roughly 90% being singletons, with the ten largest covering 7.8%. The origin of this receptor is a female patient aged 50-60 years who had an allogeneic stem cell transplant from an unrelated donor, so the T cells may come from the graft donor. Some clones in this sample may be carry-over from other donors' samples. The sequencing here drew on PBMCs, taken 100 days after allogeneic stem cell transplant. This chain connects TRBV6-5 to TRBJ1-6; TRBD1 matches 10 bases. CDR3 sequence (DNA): TGTGCCAGCGGGACAGGGGAGAATTCACCCCTCCACTTT. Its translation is CASGTGENSPLHF.